The clone carrying this T cell receptor (beta chain) was seen only once. The data are from a study of cytomegalovirus exposure and HLA in healthy donors. The PCR had 60 Vbeta and 13 Jbeta primers. Sequencing used immunoSEQ multiplex PCR; TCRdb keeps in-frame clones, though not all of them. The data contain 150,000 to 200,000 clones, about four fifths of them seen just once; the ten biggest clones take up about 1.8%. Germline trimming cut 6 bases from V and 2 bases from J; bases unmatched to any gene: 1. CDR3 length equals 13 residues. CDR1 is MDHEN, CDR2 SYDVKM, per germline. The TCR originated in a man between 18 and 35 years old in good health and CMV-seronegative. Sequencing was done on a sample of PBMCs. V gene TRBV28 combines with J gene TRBJ2-4, with 7 positions matching TRBD1. In nucleotides, the CDR3 is TGTGCCAGCAGACAGGGGACCAAAAACATTCAGTACTTC. Its translation is CASRQGTKNIQYF. Supplemented by reference TRBV28 and TRBJ2-4, the full variable domain reads DVKVTQSSRYLVKRTGEKVFLECVQDMDHENMFWYRQDPGLGLRLIYFSYDVKMKEKGDIPEGYSVSREKKERFSLILESASTNQTSMYLCASRQGTKNIQYFGAGTRLSVL.